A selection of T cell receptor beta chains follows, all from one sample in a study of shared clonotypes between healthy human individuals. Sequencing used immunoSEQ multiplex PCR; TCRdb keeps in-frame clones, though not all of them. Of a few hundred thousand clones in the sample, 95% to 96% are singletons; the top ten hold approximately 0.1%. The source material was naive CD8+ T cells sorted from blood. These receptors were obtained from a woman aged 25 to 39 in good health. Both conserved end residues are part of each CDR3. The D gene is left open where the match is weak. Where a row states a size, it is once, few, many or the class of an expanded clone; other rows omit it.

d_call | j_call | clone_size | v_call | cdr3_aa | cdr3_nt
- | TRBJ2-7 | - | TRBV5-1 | CASSLDPDGLYEQYF | TGCGCCAGCAGCTTGGACCCAGACGGGCTCTACGAGCAGTACTTC
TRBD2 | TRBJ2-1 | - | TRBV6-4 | CASSPGTSGSREQFF | TGTGCCAGCAGCCCCGGGACTAGCGGGAGCCGGGAGCAGTTCTTC
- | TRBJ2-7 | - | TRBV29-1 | CSVGGPLKQYF | TGCAGCGTAGGGGGACCCCTGAAGCAGTACTTC
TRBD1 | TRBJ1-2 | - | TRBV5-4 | CASSYRGQSYGYTF | TGTGCCAGCAGCTACAGGGGACAGTCTTATGGCTACACCTTC
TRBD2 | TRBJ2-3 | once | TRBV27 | CASSIAGGDTQYF | TGTGCCAGCAGCATAGCGGGAGGGGACACGCAGTATTTT
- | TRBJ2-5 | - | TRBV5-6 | CASSLPEYRETQYF | TGTGCCAGCAGCTTGCCGGAGTATAGGGAGACCCAGTACTTC
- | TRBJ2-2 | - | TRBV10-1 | CASSESKGQGSGELFF | TGCGCCAGCAGTGAGTCGAAAGGGCAGGGAAGCGGGGAGCTGTTTTTT
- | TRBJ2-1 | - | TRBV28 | CATGELSSYNEQFF | TGTGCCACGGGGGAACTTAGCTCCTACAATGAGCAGTTCTTC
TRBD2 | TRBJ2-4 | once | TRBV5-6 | CASSLVTSGKSNIQYF | TGTGCCAGCAGCTTGGTGACTAGCGGGAAGTCAAACATTCAGTACTTC
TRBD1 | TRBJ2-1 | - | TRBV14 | CASSRGQGWYNEQFF | TGTGCCAGCAGCCGGGGACAGGGTTGGTACAATGAGCAGTTCTTC
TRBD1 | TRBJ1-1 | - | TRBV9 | CASSVRDRNTEAFF | TGTGCCAGCAGCGTACGGGACAGAAACACTGAAGCTTTCTTT
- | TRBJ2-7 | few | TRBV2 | CASSVTYEQYF | TGTGCCAGCAGTGTTACGTACGAGCAGTACTTC
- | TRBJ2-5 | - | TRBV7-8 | CASSSLVGSPKETQYF | TGTGCCAGCAGCTCATTAGTTGGGAGCCCTAAGGAGACCCAGTACTTC
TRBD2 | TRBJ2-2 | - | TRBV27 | CASSFGGRADTGELFF | TGTGCCAGCAGTTTTGGTGGGAGGGCCGACACCGGGGAGCTGTTTTTT
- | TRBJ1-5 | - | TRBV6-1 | CASSEYQPQHF | TGTGCCAGCAGTGAGTATCAGCCCCAGCATTTT
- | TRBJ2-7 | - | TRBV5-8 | CASRHTRRGSYEQYF | TGTGCCAGCAGGCACACTCGCAGGGGCTCCTACGAGCAGTACTTC
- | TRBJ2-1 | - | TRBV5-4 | CASSSLTLDNEQFF | TGTGCCAGCAGCTCCTTAACACTCGACAATGAGCAGTTCTTC
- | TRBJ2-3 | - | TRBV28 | CASSFSDRPDTQYF | TGTGCCAGCAGTTTCTCAGACAGACCAGATACGCAGTATTTT
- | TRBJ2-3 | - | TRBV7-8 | CASRPGSGTDTQYF | TGTGCCAGCAGGCCAGGTTCGGGCACAGATACGCAGTATTTT
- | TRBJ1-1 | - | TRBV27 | CASSLIGFTEAFF | TGTGCCAGCAGTTTAATCGGATTCACTGAAGCTTTCTTT
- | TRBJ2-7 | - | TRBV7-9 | CASSPKTVGGGVYEQYF | TGTGCCAGCAGCCCCAAAACGGTCGGCGGAGGGGTCTACGAGCAGTACTTC
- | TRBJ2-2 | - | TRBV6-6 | CASSYWGNTGELFF | TGTGCCAGCAGTTACTGGGGGAACACCGGGGAGCTGTTTTTT
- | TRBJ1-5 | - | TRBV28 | CASSPHDGGYNQPQHF | TGTGCCAGCAGTCCTCATGACGGAGGGTACAATCAGCCCCAGCATTTT
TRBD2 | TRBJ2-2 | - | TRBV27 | CASSLTLSGGRTGELFF | TGTGCCAGCAGTTTGACGTTATCGGGAGGGAGGACCGGGGAGCTGTTTTTT
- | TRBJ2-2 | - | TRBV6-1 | CASSEAGAGELFF | TGTGCCAGCAGTGAGGCCGGGGCCGGGGAGCTGTTTTTT
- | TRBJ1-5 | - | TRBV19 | CASSIVPYSNQPQHF | TGTGCCAGTAGTATTGTTCCTTATAGCAATCAGCCCCAGCATTTT
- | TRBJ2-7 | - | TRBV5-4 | CASSKQGNEQYF | TGTGCCAGCAGCAAACAAGGGAACGAGCAGTACTTC
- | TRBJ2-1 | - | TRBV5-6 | CASSGGTVPNEQFF | TGTGCCAGCAGCGGAGGTACAGTTCCCAATGAGCAGTTCTTC
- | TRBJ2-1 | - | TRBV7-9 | CASSSGLNEQFF | TGTGCCAGCAGCTCCGGCCTTAATGAGCAGTTCTTC
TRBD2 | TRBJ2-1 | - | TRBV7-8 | CASSLIRREGLRDEQFF | TGTGCCAGCAGCTTAATTCGGCGGGAGGGCCTTCGGGATGAGCAGTTCTTC
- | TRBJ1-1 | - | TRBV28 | CASSSPPRGMNTEAFF | TGTGCCAGCAGCTCCCCTCCTCGTGGGATGAACACTGAAGCTTTCTTT
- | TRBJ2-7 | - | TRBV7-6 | CASSLNYEQYF | TGTGCCAGCAGCTTAAACTACGAGCAGTACTTC
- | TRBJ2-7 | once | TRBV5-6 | CASSFAAGQISYEQYF | TGTGCCAGCAGCTTTGCGGCAGGGCAGATCTCCTACGAGCAGTACTTC
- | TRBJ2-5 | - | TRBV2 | CASSLETQYF | TGTGCCAGCAGTTTAGAGACCCAGTACTTC
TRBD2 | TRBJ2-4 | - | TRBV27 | CASSAWGEREGLSVAKNIQYF | TGTGCCAGCAGCGCCTGGGGGGAGCGGGAGGGCCTTTCCGTGGCCAAAAACATTCAGTACTTC
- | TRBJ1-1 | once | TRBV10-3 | CAIKETGMNTEAFF | TGTGCCATCAAAGAGACAGGCATGAACACTGAAGCTTTCTTT
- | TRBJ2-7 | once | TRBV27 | CASSLGSGYEQYF | TGTGCCAGCAGTTTGGGTTCGGGGTACGAGCAGTACTTC
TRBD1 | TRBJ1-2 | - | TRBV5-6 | CASSLEGQGYGYTF | TGTGCCAGCAGCTTGGAGGGACAGGGGTACGGCTACACCTTC
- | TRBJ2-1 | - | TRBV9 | CASSVDGLASEQFF | TGTGCCAGCAGCGTAGATGGCCTAGCTAGTGAGCAGTTCTTC
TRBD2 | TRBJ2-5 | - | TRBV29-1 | CSVTIAGVGQETQYF | TGCAGCGTGACAATAGCGGGAGTGGGTCAAGAGACCCAGTACTTC
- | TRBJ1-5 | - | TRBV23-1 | CASSQSTVASPNQPQHF | TGCGCCAGCAGTCAATCGACGGTGGCTTCTCCCAATCAGCCCCAGCATTTT
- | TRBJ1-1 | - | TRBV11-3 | CASSRGTDNTEAFF | TGTGCCAGCAGCCGTGGGACGGACAACACTGAAGCTTTCTTT
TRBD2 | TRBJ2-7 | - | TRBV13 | CASSLSRTSGRAGEQYF | TGTGCCAGCAGCTTAAGCAGGACTAGCGGGAGGGCCGGGGAGCAGTACTTC